This TCR beta chain emerged from a study of T cell responses to AZD1222 COVID-19 vaccine. Only a few counts were recorded for this clone. Its antigen is unknown. Findings and limits, study-wide: Repertoires were obtained only post-peak T cell response. With two AZD1222 doses given, Spike-specific TCR breadth and depth both rose.

V was cut by 2 bases and J by 4 bases, with 14 bases left in between. CDR1 and CDR2 (germline): SGHAT, FQNNGV. This CDR3 spans 15 amino acids. The repertoire was sequenced with immunoSEQ multiplex PCR; TCRdb's copy has only in-frame clones and lacks some. The table lists over 110,000 clones, 85% to 95% of them singletons. This rearrangement joins TRBV11-2 to TRBJ1-2; D is undetermined. The TCR comes from an adult who received the AZD1222 COVID-19 vaccine. The specimen comprised peripheral blood, sampled 28 days after the second AZD1222 dose. The chain's CDR3 is CASSLFQDVGYGYTF. DNA for the CDR3: TGTGCCAGCAGCTTATTTCAGGATGTCGGCTATGGCTACACCTTC.